Below are 24 T cell receptor beta chains sequenced from a single sample in a study of cytomegalovirus exposure and HLA in healthy donors. Assay used: immunoSEQ multiplex PCR; TCRdb lists only in-frame clones, some missing. The sample includes some 140,000 clones, around 85% of them seen just once. Sequencing was performed on PBMCs. All receptors derive from a man between 18 and 35 years old in good health and CMV-seronegative.

The chain couples TRBV18 to TRBJ1-5; D is unresolved. The V and J ends lost 3 bases and 4 bases respectively, with 4 bases between them. There are 12 residues in the CDR3. The germline V gene has CDR1 KGHSH and CDR2 LQKENI. CDR3 in DNA: TGTGCCAGCTCACCCCCTAATCAGCCCCAGCATTTT. Protein sequence: CASSPPNQPQHF. Together with reference TRBV18 and TRBJ1-5, the CDR3 gives the full variable domain: NAGVMQNPRHLVRRRGQEARLRCSPMKGHSHVYWYRQLPEEGLKFMVYLQKENIIDESGMPKERFSAEFPKEGPSILRIQQVVRGDSAAYFCASSPPNQPQHFGDGTRLSIL.

The J gene is TRBJ2-7, the V gene TRBV5-8; the D gene is possibly TRBD1 (6 bases). The CDR3 is 13 amino acids. Per germline, CDR1 SGHTS and CDR2 YDEGEE. The V end lost 2 bases, the J end lost 6 bases, and 12 bases lay between the germline ends. Here the CDR3 reads CASSFQDRLEQYF. In DNA, the CDR3 is TGTGCCAGCAGCTTTCAAGACAGGCTCGAGCAGTACTTC.

There are a few counts of this clone. The chain carries TRBV15 and TRBJ1-4; the D is unclear. Deletions cut 3 bases from V and 0 bases from J, with 14 bases between. CDR1 is LNHNV and CDR2 is YYDKDF in the germline V gene (reference sequence). The CDR3 runs to 17 residues. CDR3 protein: CATSSRGIVATNEKLFF. CDR3 nucleotide sequence: TGTGCCACCAGCAGCCGAGGGATTGTAGCAACTAATGAAAAACTGTTTTTT. The full variable domain, with the rest looked up from reference TRBV15 and TRBJ1-4, is DAMVIQNPRYQVTQFGKPVTLSCSQTLNHNVMYWYQQKSSQAPKLLFHYYDKDFNNEADTPDNFQSRRPNTSFCFLDIRSPGLGDTAMYLCATSSRGIVATNEKLFFGSGTQLSVL.

The V gene is TRBV10-3, the J gene TRBJ2-7, with D perhaps TRBD1 (5 bases). The CDR3 runs 17 residues. Trimming removed 5 bases at V and 4 bases at J, with 24 bases between. Looked up from germline, CDR1 is ENHRY and CDR2 is SYGVKD. CDR3 residues: CAISRLLSGQNPYEQYF. The CDR3 DNA follows: TGTGCCATCAGTCGTCTTCTTTCAGGGCAGAACCCTTACGAGCAGTACTTC.

The chain recombines TRBV2 with TRBJ2-2; perhaps TRBD1 as D (6 bases). The CDR3 totals 14 residues. Germline V lookup: CDR1 SNHLY, CDR2 FYNNEI. V was shortened by 9 bases and J by 0 bases, with 11 bases between the two germline ends. CDR3 in DNA: TGTGCCAGTAGAGGACAGTCGAACACCGGGGAGCTGTTTTTT. As protein: CASRGQSNTGELFF.

The V and J genes are TRBV19 and TRBJ1-2; no reliable D call. V shed 3 bases and J shed 1 base, with 12 bases lying between them. Germline values: CDR1 LNHDA, CDR2 SQIVND (reference sequence). The CDR3 is 15 amino acids. CDR3 in amino acids: CASSILGWVNYGYTF. As DNA, the CDR3 is TGTGCCAGTAGTATCCTCGGGTGGGTTAACTATGGCTACACCTTC. Full variable domain (missing parts from reference TRBV19 and TRBJ1-2): DGGITQSPKYLFRKEGQNVTLSCEQNLNHDAMYWYRQDPGQGLRLIYYSQIVNDFQKGDIAEGYSVSREKKESFPLTVTSAQKNPTAFYLCASSILGWVNYGYTFGSGTRLTVV.

The V and J genes are TRBV19 and TRBJ1-2; perhaps TRBD1 as D (5 bases). The ends were cut back, 3 bases at V and 3 bases at J, with 14 bases in the middle. This CDR3 region has 15 residues. Germline CDR1 reads LNHDA; CDR2 reads SQIVND (reference sequence). This CDR3 reads CASSMDSRVDYGYTF. In nucleotides, the CDR3 is TGTGCCAGTAGTATGGATTCCAGGGTCGACTATGGCTACACCTTC.

V gene TRBV27 combines with J gene TRBJ1-5; tentatively, D is TRBD1 (5 bases). Trimming pared 6 bases from V and 1 base from J, leaving 13 bases between. CDR1 is MNHEY and CDR2 is SMNVEV in the germline V gene (reference sequence). The CDR3 totals 15 residues. CDR3 protein: CASSPVRASNQPQHF. Here the CDR3 DNA reads TGTGCCAGCAGCCCCGTCAGGGCCAGCAATCAGCCCCAGCATTTT.

This chain connects TRBV27 to TRBJ1-2; D gene ambiguous. The CDR3 is 13 residues long. The germline gives CDR1 MNHEY, CDR2 SMNVEV (reference sequence). V lost 2 bases and J 7 bases, leaving 11 bases between the germline ends. This CDR3 is CASSLGPLSGYTF. DNA of the CDR3: TGTGCCAGCAGTTTAGGCCCCTTATCTGGCTACACCTTC.

This chain links TRBV21-1 with TRBJ2-1; TRBD2 is taken as the D call from the table, unchecked against the DNA. TRBV21-1 is a recognized pseudogene. The length of the CDR3 is 16 residues. This CDR3 is CASSKVGRGMPNEQFF. CDR3 nucleotides: TGTGCCAGCAGCAAAGTTGGGCGGGGAATGCCCAATGAGCAGTTCTTC.

V gene TRBV6-6 combines with J gene TRBJ1-1, with D perhaps matching TRBD1 (6 bases). V gave up 0 bases and J gave up 6 bases, with 14 bases separating them. The CDR3 sequence is 15 residues long. Germline V lookup: CDR1 MNHNY, CDR2 SVGAGI (reference sequence). CDR3 residues: CASSYSGHAIPEAFF. The CDR3 DNA is TGTGCCAGCAGTTACTCGGGACACGCGATCCCTGAAGCTTTCTTT.

In nucleotides, the CDR3 is TGCGCCAGCAGCTTGGCGAGTAATGAAAAACTGTTTTTT. Translation gives CASSLASNEKLFF. The chain couples TRBV5-1 to TRBJ1-4; D unclear. Germline values: CDR1 SGHRS, CDR2 YFSETQ. The CDR3 totals 13 residues. V lost 0 bases to trimming and J lost 4 bases, with 4 bases between them. The variable domain in full, completed from reference TRBV5-1 and TRBJ1-4, reads KAGVTQTPRYLIKTRGQQVTLSCSPISGHRSVSWYQQTPGQGLQFLFEYFSETQRNKGNFPGRFSGRQFSNSRSEMNVSTLELGDSALYLCASSLASNEKLFFGSGTQLSVL.

This clone was counted between two and nine times. This chain joins TRBV5-8 and TRBJ2-1, with a weak D call TRBD1 (5 bases). Germline CDR1 is SGHTS and CDR2 is YDEGEE. V was clipped by 8 bases and J by 7 bases, with 10 bases between them. The CDR3 loop spans 11 amino acids. The CDR3 region has the DNA TGTGCCAGTCGCCAGGGAAATGAGCAGTTCTTC. Translation gives CASRQGNEQFF. The full variable domain, rest sourced from reference TRBV5-8 and TRBJ2-1, is EAGVTQSPTHLIKTRGQQATLRCSPISGHTSVYWYQQALGLGLQFLLWYDEGEERNRGNFPPRFSGRQFPNYSSELNVNALELEDSALYLCASRQGNEQFFGPGTRLTVL.

J is TRBJ2-7 and V is TRBV6-4; possible D gene TRBD2, 6 bases. This CDR3 spans 18 amino acids. Trimming cost V 2 bases and J 2 bases, with 22 bases left between them. Germline V CDR1 and CDR2: MRHNA, SNTAGT. The CDR3 DNA is TGTGCCAGCAGTGACAGGGACTGCCGGGATATTGCCACCTACGAGCAGTACTTC. Translation gives CASSDRDCRDIATYEQYF.

The chain carries TRBV2 and TRBJ2-2; 8 bases are shared with TRBD2. Per the germline V gene, CDR1 is SNHLY and CDR2 is FYNNEI. There are 14 residues in the CDR3. V shed 9 bases and J 6 bases; nucleotides not matched to a gene: 9. Here the CDR3 reads CASYPGLGAGELFF. The CDR3 nucleotides are TGTGCCAGTTACCCGGGACTAGGGGCCGGGGAGCTGTTTTTT.

This clone appeared a single time. The V and J genes are TRBV2 and TRBJ2-3, with D maybe TRBD2 (6 bases). V was pared by 4 bases and J by 2 bases, with 19 bases between. Per the germline V gene, CDR1 is SNHLY and CDR2 is FYNNEI. This CDR3 has 17 residues. CDR3 region: CASSAHKSSAITDTQYF. DNA of the CDR3: TGTGCCAGCAGTGCCCACAAATCTAGCGCCATCACAGATACGCAGTATTTT.

The chain employs TRBV25-1 and TRBJ2-5, with D possibly TRBD1 on 6 matching bases. Trimming cost V 1 base and J 3 bases, with 12 bases left between them. This CDR3 has 15 amino acids. The germline gives CDR1 MGHDK, CDR2 SYGVNS. As DNA, the CDR3 is TGTGCCAGCAGTGAATGGGGCAGGGGAGAAGAGACCCAGTACTTC. Translation gives CASSEWGRGEETQYF.

The chain employs TRBV28 and TRBJ1-2, with D possibly matching TRBD1 (6 bases). CDR3 length: 13 residues. Trimming pared 8 bases from V and 0 bases from J, leaving 10 bases between. The germline gives CDR1 MDHEN, CDR2 SYDVKM. CDR3 coding DNA: TGTGCCAGCCGGGGGGGGCCTAACTATGGCTACACCTTC. Protein sequence: CASRGGPNYGYTF.

The rearrangement joins TRBV6-1 to TRBJ2-1, with D possibly TRBD1 on 5 matching bases. In germline, CDR1 is MNHNS, CDR2 SASEGT. There are 16 residues in the CDR3. V gave up 4 bases and J gave up 0 bases, with 13 bases separating them. The CDR3 DNA reads as TGTGCCAGCAGTGGTTCTCAGGGTAGCTCCTACAATGAGCAGTTCTTC. As protein: CASSGSQGSSYNEQFF.

J is TRBJ1-1 and V is TRBV29-1, with D tentatively TRBD1 (5 bases). CDR3 length equals 14 residues. The germline V gene encodes CDR1 SQVTM and CDR2 ANQGSEA. V dropped 7 bases and J dropped 2 bases, with 17 bases sitting between them. CDR3 in amino acids: CSAKPHRGNTEAFF. The DNA for the CDR3 is TGCAGCGCCAAACCCCATAGGGGAAACACTGAAGCTTTCTTT. Filled out from reference TRBV29-1 and TRBJ1-1, the complete variable domain reads SAVISQKPSRDICQRGTSLTIQCQVDSQVTMMFWYRQQPGQSLTLIATANQGSEATYESGFVIDKFPISRPNLTFSTLTVSNMSPEDSSIYLCSAKPHRGNTEAFFGQGTRLTVV.

This clone has a single count. V and J are TRBV27 and TRBJ2-1; 8 nucleotides line up with TRBD2. CDR1 MNHEY and CDR2 SMNVEV come from the germline V gene (reference sequence). The CDR3 is 19 amino acids. Trimming took 2 bases from V and 2 from J; bases not matched to a gene: 14. Here the CDR3 reads CASSLTSGGPKNPYNEQFF. The CDR3 DNA is TGTGCCAGCAGTTTAACGAGCGGGGGACCGAAGAACCCCTACAATGAGCAGTTCTTC.

As concerns this clone: The sample holds other DNA sequences that translate to the same CDR3. The CDR3, as DNA: TGTGCCAGCAGCTTGAGGACAACCTACGAGCAGTACTTC. This gives the protein CASSLRTTYEQYF. The V and J genes are TRBV7-9 and TRBJ2-7; D perhaps matches TRBD1 (5 bases). The CDR3 loop spans 13 amino acids. The V and J ends lost 3 bases and 2 bases respectively, with 8 bases between them. Germline V gives CDR1 SEHNR, CDR2 FQNEAQ (reference sequence).

The J gene is TRBJ2-2, the V gene TRBV27, with D tentatively TRBD2 (6 bases). The CDR3 is 16 residues long. V was cut by 4 bases and J by 0 bases, with 12 bases left in between. Germline V gene data show CDR1 as MNHEY and CDR2 as SMNVEV (reference sequence). CDR3 bases: TGTGCCAGCAGTTCGTACGGGGGATCGAACACCGGGGAGCTGTTTTTT. Protein sequence: CASSSYGGSNTGELFF.

This chain links TRBV4-1 with TRBJ2-5, with TRBD1 matching 9 bases. Trimming took 2 bases from V and 5 from J; bases not matched to a gene: 9. The CDR3 is made up of 16 amino acids. The V gene's germline CDR1 is MGHRA and CDR2 YSYEKL. The CDR3 loop reads CASSQRIGTGFETQYF. The CDR3 DNA reads TGCGCCAGCAGCCAACGAATCGGGACAGGGTTTGAGACCCAGTACTTC.